The T cell receptor beta chain described here comes from a study of blood T cell repertoires in COVID-19. The sample holds one count of this clone. CDR3 length: 15 residues. V dropped 4 bases and J dropped 0; count of bases not matched to a gene: 4. CDR1 KGHDR and CDR2 SFDVKD come from the germline V gene. Libraries were prepared by immunoSEQ multiplex PCR; TCRdb keeps only in-frame clonotypes and omits some of them. The sample has about 120,000 clones; over 75% are singletons. The source of this sequence is a man between 65 and 80 years old with active or convalescent COVID-19. Material for sequencing was peripheral blood. The J gene is TRBJ1-1, the V gene TRBV24-1; the match to TRBD1 covers 7 bases. CDR3 in DNA: TGTGCCACCAGTGACTCCGGGACAGTGAACACTGAAGCTTTCTTT. Encoded protein: CATSDSGTVNTEAFF.